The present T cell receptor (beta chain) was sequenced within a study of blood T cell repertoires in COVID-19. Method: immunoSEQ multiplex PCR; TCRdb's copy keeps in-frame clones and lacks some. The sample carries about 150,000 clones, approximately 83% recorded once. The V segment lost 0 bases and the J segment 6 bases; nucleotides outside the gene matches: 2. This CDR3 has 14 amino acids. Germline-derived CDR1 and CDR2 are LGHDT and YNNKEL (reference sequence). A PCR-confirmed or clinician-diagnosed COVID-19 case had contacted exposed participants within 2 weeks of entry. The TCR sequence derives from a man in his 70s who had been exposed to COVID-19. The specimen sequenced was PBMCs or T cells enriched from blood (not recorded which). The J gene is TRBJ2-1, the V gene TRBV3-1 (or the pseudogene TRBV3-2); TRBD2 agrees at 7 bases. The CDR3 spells CASSQEGLRNEQFF. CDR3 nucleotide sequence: TGTGCCAGCAGCCAAGAGGGACTACGCAATGAGCAGTTCTTC.